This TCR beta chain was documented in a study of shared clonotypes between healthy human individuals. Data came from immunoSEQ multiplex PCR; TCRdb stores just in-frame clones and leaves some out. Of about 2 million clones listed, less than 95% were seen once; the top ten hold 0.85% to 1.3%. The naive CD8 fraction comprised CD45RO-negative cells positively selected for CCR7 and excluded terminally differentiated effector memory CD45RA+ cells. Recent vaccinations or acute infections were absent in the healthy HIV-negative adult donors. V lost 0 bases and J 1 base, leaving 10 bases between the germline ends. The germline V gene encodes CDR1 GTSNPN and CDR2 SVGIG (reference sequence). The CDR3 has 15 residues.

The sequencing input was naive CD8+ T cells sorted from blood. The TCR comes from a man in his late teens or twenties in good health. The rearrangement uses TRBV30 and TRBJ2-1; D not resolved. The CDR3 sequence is CAWSVGTTSYNEQFF. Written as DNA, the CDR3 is TGTGCCTGGAGTGTGGGCACGACTTCCTACAATGAGCAGTTCTTC. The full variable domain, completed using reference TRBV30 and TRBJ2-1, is SQTIHQWPATLVQPVGSPLSLECTVEGTSNPNLYWYRQAAGRGLQLLFYSVGIGQISSEVPQNLSASRPQDRQFILSSKKLLLSDSGFYLCAWSVGTTSYNEQFFGPGTRLTVL.